This T cell receptor beta chain came from a study of regulatory T cells in long-lasting Graves disease. This clonotype was seen repeatedly, ten times or more. Time point given: newly diagnosed GD, antithyroid drugs for less than 3 months. Following extraction of RNA from PBMCs, that RNA was used to make the TCR library. The CDR3 runs to 16 residues. Germline V gene lookup returns CDR1 SGHAT and CDR2 FQNNGV. V gave up 4 bases and J gave up 1 base; unmatched junction bases: 6. Relying on iRepertoire HTBI primers and Arm-PCR of CDR3 regions, the team built TCR beta libraries. TCRdb re-called the multiplex PCR reads with MiXCR, one entry per CDR3 protein. There are hundreds of thousands of distinct CDR3 sequences in the sample; about 16% occur only once, and roughly 25% lies in the top ten. The sample also formed part of further work on T cells in Graves' hyperthyroidism and ophthalmopathy. That work states: Carried out on the TCR CDR3, a first-round RT-PCR used the HTBI primer set.

The chain links TRBV11-2 to TRBJ2-3; 9 positions agree with TRBD1. This sequence was found in a woman aged 40 to 65 with Graves disease. Source: peripheral blood mononuclear cells (PBMCs), taken at new diagnosis, from a patient treated with antithyroid drugs. CDR3 in amino acids: CASSYRGRPGTDTQYF. CDR3 nucleotide sequence: TGTGCCAGCAGCTACAGGGGGCGCCCTGGCACAGATACGCAGTATTTT.